By frequency in the sample, the clone carrying this T cell receptor delta chain is medium-sized. Its cognate antigen is unknown. Other DNA sequences from this sample encode an identical CDR3 as well. The data were taken from a study of gamma delta lymphoproliferative disorders and STAT genes. Overall study context: Each gamma-chain library started from at least 50 ng of genomic DNA, using the LymphoTrack Dx TCRG Assay. Study-wide findings and caveats: Apart from a couple of gamma clonotypes, major patient clonotypes were public. Controls likely had mixed maturation stages, while leukemic cells were mostly terminal effectors.

The V gene lost 1 base and the J gene lost 0 bases, with 24 bases spanning the gap. Per the germline V gene, CDR1 is TSWWSYY and CDR2 is QGS. This CDR3 is built from 20 residues. TCRdb called clones from the multiplex PCR reads again using CATT. In the table there are about 3,400 delta-chain clones, 1.1% of which are singletons. PBMCs from patients and controls supplied the genomic DNA for sequencing. Sequences were obtained from blood. The source is a human donor in good health. The chain couples TRDV1 to TRDJ1, with D possibly TRDD3 on 6 matching bases. The CDR3 protein is CALGEHLPGGELPYTDKLIF. The CDR3 DNA is TGTGCTCTTGGGGAACATCTCCCGGGGGGGGAACTACCGTACACCGATAAACTCATCTTT.